A selection of T cell receptor beta chains follows, all from one sample in a study of T cell repertoires in cytomegalovirus infection. Each CDR3 protein is one row after TCRdb ran MiXCR on the reads. The sample records some 390,000 distinct CDR3 sequences, 15% to 20% being singletons. What was sequenced was PBMCs. All receptors come from a human donor in good health (CMV status not recorded). Some clones in this sample may be carry-over from other donors' samples. The CDR3 runs from the conserved cysteine through the conserved F or W.

TRBJ1-5 TRBV20-1 CSVLDIGSNQPQHF
TRBJ2-7 TRBV2 CASSERGLPRLHEQYF
TRBJ1-6 TRBV5-5 CASSFWGVYNSPLHF
TRBJ1-5 TRBV7-2 CASSLSPVPEPQHF
TRBJ2-3 TRBV20-1 CSARGLRGGPDTQYF
TRBJ1-1 TRBV2 CASSPLRTDNTEAFF
TRBJ2-7 TRBV7-2 CASSSQPGAYEQYF
TRBJ2-7 TRBV7-2 CASSLGQGTTYEQYF
TRBJ1-4 TRBV10-3 CAITRDPNEKLFF
TRBJ2-6 TRBV7-2 CASSLVGGTGANVLTF
TRBJ1-2 TRBV6-1 CASSSQGGGNGYTF
TRBJ1-5 TRBV4-1 CASSQEGVYPSNQPQHF
TRBJ2-7 TRBV6-6 CASRGGRYEQYF
TRBJ2-7 TRBV6-5 CASSRGLAGGIYEQYF
TRBJ2-1 TRBV11-2 CASSGASAGVGELFF
TRBJ1-2 TRBV24-1 CATSDHRGDGYTF
TRBJ1-1 TRBV19 CASSMDVGAEAFF